The table lists the clone carrying this T cell receptor beta chain with a few counts. The target antigen is unknown. The sample originates from a study of cytomegalovirus exposure and HLA in healthy donors. Study results and limitations: Rarity marked most TCR sequences, yet some public TCRs occurred in many donors.

V trimming: 3 bases; J trimming: 4 bases; junction bases outside the gene matches: 2. The CDR3 has 14 residues. In germline, CDR1 is MGHRA, CDR2 YSYEKL. Researchers ran the PCR with 60 Vbeta and 13 Jbeta primers. Clones were sequenced by immunoSEQ multiplex PCR, and TCRdb holds only the in-frame ones, with some missing. The sample contains approximately 100,000 clones, around a tenth of which appear only once. The specimen sequenced was PBMCs. The sequence was collected from a man in his forties in good health and CMV-seropositive. The J gene is TRBJ2-7, the V gene TRBV4-1, with 11 positions matching TRBD2. CDR3 in DNA: TGCGCCAGCAGCCATACTAGCGGGAGTTACGAGCAGTACTTC. It yields the protein CASSHTSGSYEQYF.